Following are 25 T cell receptor beta chains from one sample sequenced in a study of T-cell reconstitution after alpha-beta-depleted transplantation in children. For TCRbeta, the library was prepared with unique molecular identifiers. TCRdb reprocessed the PCR reads with MiXCR, giving one entry per CDR3 protein. Here the sample spans about 110,000 distinct CDR3 sequences, 23% being singletons. The input for sequencing was PBMCs, mostly from graft donor cells, taken 180 days after TCRalphabeta/CD19-depleted stem cell transplant. The source of these receptors is a male patient aged 2 to 10 who had a stem cell transplant for chronic granulomatous disease, so the T cells may come from the graft donor.

This clonotype was picked up a small number of times. The chain couples TRBV5-5 to TRBJ2-7, with 10 bases identical to TRBD2. With V trimmed by 0 bases and J by 0 bases, 6 bases remained unmatched. CDR1 is SGHKS and CDR2 is YYEKEE in the germline V gene (reference sequence). The CDR3 totals 17 residues. CDR3 in amino acids: CASSLVSGGANSYEQYF. DNA of the CDR3: TGTGCCAGCAGCTTGGTAAGCGGGGGGGCAAACTCCTACGAGCAGTACTTC. Full variable domain (rest looked up from reference TRBV5-5 and TRBJ2-7): DAGVTQSPTHLIKTRGQQVTLRCSPISGHKSVSWYQQVLGQGPQFIFQYYEKEERGRGNFPDRFSARQFPNYSSELNVNALLLGDSALYLCASSLVSGGANSYEQYFGPGTRLTVT.

There are a few counts of this clonotype. The rearrangement links TRBV28 to TRBJ2-4, with D perhaps being TRBD1 or TRBD2 (5 bases each). The CDR3 spans 15 residues. Germline V lookup: CDR1 MDHEN, CDR2 SYDVKM. Trimming cost V 6 bases and J 3 bases, with 15 bases left between them. The CDR3 nucleotides are TGTGCCAGCAGCACGGGGCAATTGATCAAAAACATTCAGTACTTC. Its protein is CASSTGQLIKNIQYF.

This clonotype was found many times. The gene calls are TRBV4-3 and TRBJ2-3; the match to TRBD2 covers 9 bases. The germline V gene encodes CDR1 LGHNA and CDR2 YSLEER. The CDR3 has 15 amino acids. Losses at the gene ends were 1 base for V and 4 bases for J; bases not matched to a gene: 3. The CDR3 sequence is CASSQAAGGPDTQYF. The DNA for the CDR3 is TGCGCCAGCAGCCAAGCAGCGGGGGGCCCAGATACGCAGTATTTT.

The sample holds many counts of this clonotype. The rearrangement joins TRBV12-3 or TRBV12-4 to TRBJ2-5; D call uncertain. V was clipped by 6 bases and J by 7 bases, with 12 bases between them. The CDR3 loop spans 12 amino acids. This CDR3 is CASSQQGWTQYF. In nucleotides, the CDR3 is TGTGCCAGCAGCCAACAAGGATGGACCCAGTACTTC.

This clonotype came up many times. This chain joins TRBV27 and TRBJ2-7; no definite D call. CDR1 is MNHEY, CDR2 SMNVEV, per germline (reference sequence). The CDR3 spans 16 residues. Trimming pared 0 bases from V and 3 bases from J, leaving 15 bases between. The CDR3 DNA reads TGTGCCAGCAGTTTATCAGTTGACTCTCGGGTCTACGAGCAGTACTTC. Its translation is CASSLSVDSRVYEQYF.

The chain recombines TRBV7-2 with TRBJ2-5; D remains ambiguous. This CDR3 spans 15 amino acids. Trimming cost V 3 bases and J 2 bases, with 13 bases left between them. Germline V CDR1 and CDR2: SGHTA, FQGNSA. The CDR3 nucleotides read TGTGCCAGCAGCTTCGGTAGGAGTGGACAAGAGACCCAGTACTTC. This encodes CASSFGRSGQETQYF.

The rearrangement links TRBV20-1 to TRBJ2-2, with 9 bases matching TRBD2. The V gene end was trimmed by 0 bases and the J gene end by 6 bases; junction bases not matched to a gene: 8. CDR3 size: 16 residues. Germline CDR1 DFQATT, CDR2 SNEGSKA (reference sequence). For the CDR3, the DNA is TGCAGTGCTAGAGAACGCGGGAGGGCCTTATCCGGGGAGCTGTTTTTT. Encoded protein: CSARERGRALSGELFF.

This clonotype was counted only a few times. This rearrangement joins TRBV28 to TRBJ2-1; D possibly uses TRBD1 or TRBD2 (5 bases each). Per germline, CDR1 MDHEN and CDR2 SYDVKM. V lost 6 bases and J lost 12, with 18 bases in between. This CDR3 is 13 amino acids long. DNA for the CDR3: TGTGCCAGCAGCGAGCCGGGACGCCAACGGCAGTTCTTC. Protein sequence: CASSEPGRQRQFF. Full variable domain (missing parts from reference TRBV28 and TRBJ2-1): DVKVTQSSRYLVKRTGEKVFLECVQDMDHENMFWYRQDPGLGLRLIYFSYDVKMKEKGDIPEGYSVSREKKERFSLILESASTNQTSMYLCASSEPGRQRQFFGPGTRLTVL.

This clonotype was seen repeatedly, ten times or more. The rearrangement links TRBV21-1 to TRBJ2-3; the table's D gene call, TRBD2, was not cross checked with the DNA. TRBV21-1 is termed a pseudogene. The CDR3 is made up of 18 amino acids. The CDR3 region is CASSKGVEREKATDTQYF. The CDR3 DNA reads TGTGCCAGCAGCAAAGGAGTCGAACGGGAGAAGGCCACAGATACGCAGTATTTT.

The rearrangement links TRBV20-1 to TRBJ2-5, with 11 bases aligning to TRBD2. Germline lookup yields CDR1 DFQATT and CDR2 SNEGSKA (reference sequence). V lost 5 bases and J lost 5; bases outside the gene matches: 10. The CDR3 covers 15 residues. The CDR3 DNA follows: TGCAGTGCTCAGAGAATAGCGGGGGGGCGGGAGACCCAGTACTTC. It yields the protein CSAQRIAGGRETQYF.

This clonotype has only a few counts. The chain uses TRBV27 and TRBJ2-7; D is perhaps TRBD1 or TRBD2 (6 bases each). This CDR3 has 14 amino acids. Germline CDR1 is MNHEY and CDR2 is SMNVEV (reference sequence). V was trimmed by 4 bases and J by 1 base, leaving 11 bases between them. CDR3: CASSWGAGSYEQYF. DNA of the CDR3: TGTGCCAGCAGTTGGGGGGCAGGGTCCTACGAGCAGTACTTC.

This clonotype was seen ten or more times. The rearrangement links TRBV28 to TRBJ1-5; 9 bases agree with TRBD1. J lost 4 bases, V lost 6 bases, and 7 bases had no gene match. Germline assignment: CDR1 MDHEN and CDR2 SYDVKM. The CDR3 extends over 15 amino acids. CDR3 DNA: TGTGCCAGCAGCCGGGGGACAGGGCGGAATCAGCCCCAGCATTTT. Amino acid sequence: CASSRGTGRNQPQHF.

This clonotype has just a few counts. V usage is TRBV12-3 or TRBV12-4 and J usage is TRBJ2-1, with 11 bases aligning to TRBD2. The CDR3 is 17 residues long. V dropped 6 bases and J dropped 6; count of bases not matched to a gene: 13. The CDR3 DNA reads as TGTGCCAGCAGCCATGACCTACTAGCGGGAGTCCCCAATGAGCAGTTCTTC. It translates to CASSHDLLAGVPNEQFF.

This chain uses TRBV5-1 with TRBJ2-1; 12 bases are a match to TRBD2. Per germline, CDR1 SGHRS and CDR2 YFSETQ. With 4 bases clipped from V and 5 bases from J, the junction kept 7 bases outside the gene matches. The CDR3 is 16 amino acids. CDR3 sequence (DNA): TGCGCCAGCAGCCCAGGACTAGCGGGGCCCAACAATGAGCAGTTCTTC. Its protein product is CASSPGLAGPNNEQFF.

The chain has TRBV12-3 or TRBV12-4 and TRBJ1-1, with a weak D call TRBD1 (6 bases). This CDR3 has 14 residues. V lost 3 bases to trimming and J lost 2 bases, with 10 bases between them. CDR3 in amino acids: CASSFTQGNTEAFF. The CDR3 coding sequence is TGTGCCAGCAGTTTTACACAGGGTAACACTGAAGCTTTCTTT.

Ten or more counts support this clonotype. The rearrangement joins TRBV7-9 to TRBJ1-2; D uncertain. The CDR3 length is 13 residues. The V end was cut by 5 bases, the J end by 8 bases, with 15 bases between. Germline loops: CDR1 SEHNR, CDR2 FQNEAQ (reference sequence). Here the CDR3 DNA reads TGTGCCAGCAGCCATGGACGTCCGGGCGGCTACACCTTC. It yields the protein CASSHGRPGGYTF.

This clonotype was recorded a few times. The chain is built from TRBV10-3 and TRBJ2-1; D not resolved. V was clipped by 4 bases and J by 2 bases, with 18 bases between them. The CDR3 extends over 17 amino acids. Germline V CDR1 and CDR2: ENHRY, SYGVKD. The CDR3 reads CAISGELRPRAYNEQFF. For the CDR3, the DNA is TGTGCCATCAGTGGCGAGTTGCGGCCACGGGCCTACAATGAGCAGTTCTTC.

This clonotype was seen many times. Germline is not matched at one junction end, which may reflect a read error. This chain links TRBV12-3 or TRBV12-4 with TRBJ2-1; D gene unclear. This CDR3 region has 11 residues. In DNA form, the CDR3 reads TGTGCCAGCAGTATAGCTGTTGAGCAGTTCTTC. Its protein product is CASSIAVEQFF.

The V and J genes are TRBV28 and TRBJ2-7; a weak D match, TRBD1 (5 bases). V lost 3 bases to trimming and J lost 2 bases, with 20 bases between them. Germline CDR1 and CDR2: MDHEN and SYDVKM. The CDR3 sequence is 17 residues long. This CDR3 reads CASSFAMGRTRAYEQYF. Written as DNA, the CDR3 is TGTGCCAGCAGTTTCGCAATGGGCCGGACAAGGGCCTACGAGCAGTACTTC.

V is TRBV19 and J is TRBJ2-7; 11 nucleotides agree with TRBD1. Germline CDR1 LNHDA, CDR2 SQIVND (reference sequence). V gave up 6 bases and J gave up 7 bases; unmatched junction bases: 11. This CDR3 comprises 15 residues. The CDR3 sequence: CASSLGQGAIREQYF. In DNA, the CDR3 is TGTGCCAGTAGCCTAGGACAGGGGGCAATCAGAGAGCAGTACTTC.

V and J are TRBV29-1 and TRBJ2-1; no clear D gene. Germline values: CDR1 SQVTM, CDR2 ANQGSEA. There are 14 residues in the CDR3. V was pared by 4 bases and J by 0 bases, with 10 bases between. CDR3 bases: TGCAGCGTTGTTGGGATGATCTCCTACAATGAGCAGTTCTTC. Its protein product is CSVVGMISYNEQFF.

This clonotype showed up just a few times. The J gene is TRBJ2-5, the V gene TRBV27; D call uncertain. CDR3 length: 13 residues. V was shortened by 6 bases and J by 5 bases, with 13 bases between the two germline ends. Per the germline V gene, CDR1 is MNHEY and CDR2 is SMNVEV (reference sequence). The CDR3 loop reads CASSFSSAETQYF. DNA for the CDR3: TGTGCCAGCAGCTTCTCGTCAGCCGAGACCCAGTACTTC.

This clonotype was seen many times. The V gene is TRBV12-3 or TRBV12-4, the J gene TRBJ2-1, with TRBD2 matching 7 bases. With 8 bases clipped from V and 13 bases from J, the junction kept 8 bases outside the gene matches. CDR3 size: 11 residues. The CDR3 DNA reads TGTGCCAGCGGAGCGGGACTGTCCCAGTTCTTC. It translates to CASGAGLSQFF.

This chain connects TRBV15 to TRBJ2-3; D perhaps matches TRBD1 (5 bases). The CDR3 is 18 amino acids. Germline assignment: CDR1 LNHNV and CDR2 YYDKDF (reference sequence). The ends were cut back, 0 bases at V and 0 bases at J, with 16 bases in the middle. The CDR3 reads CATSRDPHRRTSTDTQYF. CDR3 nucleotide sequence: TGTGCCACCAGCAGAGACCCTCACAGGAGAACTAGCACAGATACGCAGTATTTT.

This clonotype was picked up many times. This chain links TRBV2 with TRBJ2-4; possibly TRBD2 for D (6 bases). This CDR3 is built from 12 residues. Between the trimmed V and J ends, which lost 7 bases and 7 bases, there was a span of 11 bases. Per germline, CDR1 SNHLY and CDR2 FYNNEI. CDR3 amino acids: CASTLAFNIQYF. The CDR3 DNA sequence: TGTGCCAGCACGCTAGCGTTCAACATTCAGTACTTC.